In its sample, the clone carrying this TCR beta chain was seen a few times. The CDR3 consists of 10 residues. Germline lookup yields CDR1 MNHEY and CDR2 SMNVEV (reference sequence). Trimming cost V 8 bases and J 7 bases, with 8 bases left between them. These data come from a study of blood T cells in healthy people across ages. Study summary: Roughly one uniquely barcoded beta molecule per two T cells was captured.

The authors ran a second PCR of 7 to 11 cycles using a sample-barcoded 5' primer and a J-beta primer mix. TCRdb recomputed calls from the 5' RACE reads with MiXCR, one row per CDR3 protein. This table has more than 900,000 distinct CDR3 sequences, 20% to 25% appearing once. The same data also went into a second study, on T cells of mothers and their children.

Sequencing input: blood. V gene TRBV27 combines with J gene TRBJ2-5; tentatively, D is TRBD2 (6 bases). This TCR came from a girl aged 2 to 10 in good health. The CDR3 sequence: CASGRGTQYF. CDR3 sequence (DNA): TGTGCCAGCGGGCGGGGGACCCAGTACTTC.